This T cell receptor beta chain is from a study of relationships among human T cell subsets. Regarding the study as a whole: Bead-based sorting did not rule out CD4+CD8+ double-positive cells. Substantial CDR3 sharing among Th1, Th2 and regulatory cells suggested stochastic fate choice.

The T cell receptor alpha and beta CDR3 regions were amplified from mRNA by semiquantitative ARM-PCR. ARM-PCR used tagged nested gene-specific primers, then communal superprimers for exponential amplification. Exonuclease cleared nested primers, then first-round products were reamplified. TCRdb re-derived calls from the multiplex PCR reads in MiXCR, one entry per CDR3 protein. The sample yields 5,000 to 6,500 distinct CDR3 sequences, 50% to 70% seen once. The CDR3 length is 15 residues. V was pared by 1 base and J by 5 bases, with 2 bases of the junction left unmatched. Germline values: CDR1 SGHTA, CDR2 FQGTGA. Turning to this clonotype: Antigen: not known.

The CD8+ T cells came from negative anti-CD4 multisort bead selection followed by positive anti-CD8 selection. V gene TRBV7-3 combines with J gene TRBJ2-3; 11 positions agree with TRBD1. This sequence originates from a man aged 40-49 years in good health. The sample comprised CD8+ T cells sorted from blood. In nucleotides, the CDR3 is TGTGCCAGCAGCTTAATCGGGACAGGGGGAGATACGCAGTATTTT. Translation gives CASSLIGTGGDTQYF.